The present T cell receptor beta chain was sequenced within a study of blood T cell repertoires in COVID-19. The method was immunoSEQ multiplex PCR; TCRdb's version includes in-frame clones alone and lacks a portion of them. The table shows about 42,000 clones, with roughly three quarters occurring only once. Sequenced material: peripheral blood. The sequence was obtained from a woman of 80 years or more with acute or convalescent COVID-19.

The CDR3 spells CASSEGARQPQHF. The CDR3 DNA is TGTGCCAGTAGTGAGGGGGCAAGGCAGCCCCAGCATTTT. This chain links TRBV19 with TRBJ1-5, with 7 bases aligning to TRBD1. The CDR3 is 13 residues long. V lost 5 bases, J lost 7 bases, and 5 bases stayed unmatched. Looked up from germline, CDR1 is LNHDA and CDR2 is SQIVND (reference sequence). Full variable domain (remainder filled in from reference TRBV19 and TRBJ1-5): DGGITQSPKYLFRKEGQNVTLSCEQNLNHDAMYWYRQDPGQGLRLIYYSQIVNDFQKGDIAEGYSVSREKKESFPLTVTSAQKNPTAFYLCASSEGARQPQHFGDGTRLSIL.